This T cell receptor beta chain originates from a study of preoperative IRX-2 immunotherapy in early breast cancer (dated by TCRdb to about 2019). Per the publication, the treatment or condition label means: preoperative locoregional IRX-2 cytokine immunotherapy. The samples were obtained from a phase Ib study in which preoperative, locoregional IRX-2 cytokine immunotherapy intended to prime immune responses was tested. Patients with early-stage breast cancer who were given IRX-2 before surgery served as donors. Comments on this clone: What this receptor recognizes is not known. Base qualities are not at hand, and no much larger clone is one base apart.

Library preparation employed the immunoSEQ multiplex PCR assay. TCRdb stores this immuneACCESS table with in-frame sequences only. Part of the clones is absent; in the studies checked, under half of the shortfall reflects unresolved V genes, and no reason is known for the rest. The sample table shows 25,000 to 30,000 clones, and over 65% are seen once. Under 4% of the sample lies in the top ten. Sampling was carried out from a patient treated with IRX-2 immunotherapy. The receptor comes from a human donor with breast cancer.

CDR3 loop: CASKPGLGGAGANVLTF. The nucleotide sequence reads as follows: TGTGCCTCGAAGCCCGGTCTAGGGGGCGCCGGGGCCAACGTCCTGACTTTC. The sequence is built from TRBV6-8 and TRBJ2-6, with 7 middle bases fitting TRBD1. Trimming accounts for 11 bases at V and 4 bases at J, while the number of junction bases matched to no gene is 17. Reading from cysteine to phenylalanine, the CDR3 counts 17 amino acids. Only the CDR3 region is kept as DNA, spanning 51 bases read in frame from base 1. The germline V gene gives CDR1 as MNHGY and CDR2 as SAAAGT.